The 9 T cell receptor beta chains given below trace back to one sample, sequenced in a study of T cells in Graves' hyperthyroidism and ophthalmopathy. Template material for amplifying TCR beta CDR3 regions consisted of RNA transcripts. First-round RT-PCR of the TCR CDR3 relied on the HTBI primer set. In TCRdb, the multiplex PCR reads were re-called with MiXCR into one record per CDR3 protein. The profile shows roughly 400,000 distinct CDR3 sequences, 11% to 15% of them singletons. Source material: blood. The receptor set was obtained from a man in his fifties with Graves' ophthalmopathy.

There are many counts of this clonotype. V is TRBV12-3 or TRBV12-4 and J is TRBJ2-7; 7 nucleotides line up with TRBD1. The CDR3 is 15 residues long. The junction had 8 bases not matched to a gene; V was cut back by 6 bases and J by 0 bases. CDR3 in DNA: TGTGCCAGCAGCCCCCGAGGGGGCAACTCCTACGAGCAGTACTTC. Protein: CASSPRGGNSYEQYF.

In its sample, this clonotype was seen a few times. The rearrangement uses TRBV19 and TRBJ1-5; 7 bases are a match to TRBD1. This CDR3 region has 16 residues. Losses at the gene ends were 5 bases for V and 1 base for J; bases not matched to a gene: 8. The V gene's germline CDR1 is LNHDA and CDR2 SQIVND (reference sequence). The CDR3 is CASSPWTGVSNQPQHF. CDR3 nucleotides: TGTGCCAGTAGTCCCTGGACAGGAGTAAGCAATCAGCCCCAGCATTTT.

This clonotype has at least ten counts. The J gene is TRBJ2-1, the V gene TRBV20-1, with a possible D match to TRBD1 (6 bases). This CDR3 has 14 amino acids. Per the germline V gene, CDR1 is DFQATT and CDR2 is SNEGSKA (reference sequence). With 6 bases removed from V and 8 bases from J, the gap between germline ends came to 20 bases. The CDR3 coding sequence is TGCAGTGCCCCCCGACAGGAAGGTTCAGATGAGCAGTTCTTC. It specifies CSAPRQEGSDEQFF.

This clonotype occurred a few times. This chain uses TRBV5-6 with TRBJ2-1; TRBD2 matches at 14 bases. CDR1 and CDR2 (germline): SGHDT, YYEEEE. The CDR3 extends over 18 amino acids. With V trimmed by 4 bases and J by 4 bases, 10 bases remained unmatched. This CDR3 reads CASSPGTSGSGSYNEQFF. CDR3 sequence (DNA): TGTGCCAGCAGCCCCGGGACTAGCGGGAGTGGATCTTACAATGAGCAGTTCTTC.

The sample holds many counts of this clonotype. The rearrangement uses TRBV6-1 and TRBJ1-2; D unclear. V shed 3 bases and J shed 3 bases, with 8 bases lying between them. Per germline, CDR1 MNHNS and CDR2 SASEGT. The CDR3 length is 13 residues. CDR3 sequence reads: CASSDTRDYGYTF. The CDR3 region has the DNA TGTGCCAGCAGTGATACGCGAGACTATGGCTACACCTTC.

This clonotype occurred many times. The V call is TRBV5-1, the J call TRBJ2-3; 11 positions agree with TRBD2. J gave up 2 bases and V 0 bases, and 5 bases lay outside the gene matches. The CDR3 extends over 17 amino acids. Germline CDR1 reads SGHRS; CDR2 reads YFSETQ. CDR3 nucleotide sequence: TGCGCCAGCAGCTTGGGACTAGCGGGGAGTACCACAGATACGCAGTATTTT. Protein sequence: CASSLGLAGSTTDTQYF.

This clonotype showed up many times. J is TRBJ1-2 and V is TRBV7-9, with D possibly matching TRBD1 (6 bases). Per the germline V gene, CDR1 is SEHNR and CDR2 is FQNEAQ (reference sequence). The CDR3 is 14 residues long. V lost 5 bases and J lost 5, with 15 bases in between. The CDR3 sequence is CASSPSAGQYGYTF. The DNA of the CDR3 is TGTGCCAGCAGCCCATCGGCGGGACAATATGGCTACACCTTC.

A single count supports this clonotype. The rearrangement joins TRBV20-1 to TRBJ2-7; D is perhaps TRBD2 (5 bases). Looked up from germline, CDR1 is DFQATT and CDR2 is SNEGSKA (reference sequence). Trimming shortened V by 0 bases and J by 3 bases, and 12 bases separated the two germline ends. The CDR3 consists of 14 residues. In DNA form, the CDR3 reads TGCAGTGCTAGAGATACCCGGACTGGCTACGAGCAGTACTTC. It encodes CSARDTRTGYEQYF.

This clonotype has just a few counts. The CDR3 spells CASSPRSGYYEQYF. The CDR3 nucleotides are TGTGCCAGCAGCCCGCGGTCGGGGTACTACGAGCAGTACTTC. This chain joins TRBV28 and TRBJ2-7; possible D gene TRBD2, 5 bases. Germline loops: CDR1 MDHEN, CDR2 SYDVKM. This CDR3 contains 14 residues. The V gene lost 6 bases and the J gene lost 3 bases, with 15 bases spanning the gap.